This entry lists 21 T cell receptor beta chains sequenced from one sample in a study of cytomegalovirus exposure and HLA in healthy donors. The PCR contained 60 Vbeta and 13 Jbeta primers. Assay used: immunoSEQ multiplex PCR; TCRdb lists only in-frame clones, some missing. Among more than 150,000 clones listed, 85% were seen once. The sequenced material came from PBMCs. The receptors here all came from a woman aged 18-29 years in good health and CMV-seronegative.

This chain links TRBV2 with TRBJ1-2; 7 nucleotides agree with TRBD1. The CDR3 length is 13 residues. J lost 6 bases, V lost 9 bases, and 10 bases had no gene match. The germline gives CDR1 SNHLY, CDR2 FYNNEI. The CDR3 reads CARFRTGPDGYTF. The DNA of the CDR3 is TGTGCCAGGTTTCGGACAGGACCAGATGGCTACACCTTC.

This chain uses TRBV5-1 with TRBJ2-5, with D tentatively TRBD1 (6 bases). This CDR3 contains 15 residues. Deletions cut 7 bases from V and 2 bases from J, with 18 bases between. The germline CDR1 and CDR2 sequences are SGHRS and YFSETQ. The CDR3 DNA follows: TGCGCCAGCCGCGAGGGGGTAATGGAACAAGAGACCCAGTACTTC. Its translation is CASREGVMEQETQYF.

Here the CDR3 reads CASENPGTTNTGELFF. CDR3 DNA sequence: TGTGCAAGTGAAAACCCCGGGACAACGAACACCGGGGAGCTGTTTTTT. The chain uses TRBV12-2 and TRBJ2-2; the table's D call, TRBD1, was not checked against the DNA. TRBV12-2 is labeled a pseudogene. This CDR3 contains 16 residues.

The V and J genes are TRBV30 and TRBJ1-2, with 10 bases lining up with TRBD1. Germline CDR1 reads GTSNPN; CDR2 reads SVGIG (reference sequence). The CDR3 runs to 13 residues. The ends lost 3 bases at V and 6 bases at J; junction bases unmatched: 4. The CDR3 loop reads CAWRDRGGHGYTF. CDR3 nucleotides: TGTGCCTGGAGGGACAGGGGGGGACATGGCTACACCTTC.

This sequence joins TRBV2 and TRBJ2-7; the D gene is possibly TRBD2 (5 bases). Germline V lookup: CDR1 SNHLY, CDR2 FYNNEI. CDR3 size: 13 residues. V was shortened by 4 bases and J by 7 bases, with 14 bases between the two germline ends. CDR3 loop: CASSGTPRGEQYF. The CDR3 nucleotides are TGTGCCAGCAGTGGGACCCCACGGGGTGAGCAGTACTTC.

V gene TRBV19 combines with J gene TRBJ1-5; perhaps TRBD1 as D (5 bases). Deletions cut 5 bases from V and 0 bases from J, with 11 bases between. Germline V lookup: CDR1 LNHDA, CDR2 SQIVND (reference sequence). The CDR3 has 15 residues. CDR3: CASSRAGPSNQPQHF. CDR3 nucleotide sequence: TGTGCCAGTAGTCGGGCAGGGCCTAGCAATCAGCCCCAGCATTTT. The complete variable domain, with remaining parts taken from reference TRBV19 and TRBJ1-5, reads DGGITQSPKYLFRKEGQNVTLSCEQNLNHDAMYWYRQDPGQGLRLIYYSQIVNDFQKGDIAEGYSVSREKKESFPLTVTSAQKNPTAFYLCASSRAGPSNQPQHFGDGTRLSIL.

The gene calls are TRBV6-5 and TRBJ2-7; possibly TRBD1 for D (6 bases). Trimming took off 4 bases at V and 7 bases at J, with 20 bases between the two ends. Germline values: CDR1 MNHEY, CDR2 SVGAGI. The CDR3 is made up of 15 amino acids. CDR3 in amino acids: CASSSPGGPGCEQYF. The CDR3 nucleotides read TGTGCCAGCAGTTCTCCTGGGGGCCCAGGGTGTGAGCAGTACTTC.

V is TRBV6-1 and J is TRBJ2-3; perhaps TRBD1 as D (5 bases). The CDR3 extends over 14 amino acids. The germline CDR1 and CDR2 sequences are MNHNS and SASEGT. Trimming took off 8 bases at V and 2 bases at J, with 14 bases between the two ends. Written as DNA, the CDR3 is TGTGCCAGCCAGGGCGAAGGGCACACAGATACGCAGTATTTT. Its protein is CASQGEGHTDTQYF.

The rearrangement uses TRBV27 and TRBJ2-5, with D possibly TRBD1 on 7 matching bases. Trimming took off 7 bases at V and 5 bases at J, with 35 bases between the two ends. The CDR3 is 20 amino acids. Germline V gene sequence: CDR1 MNHEY, CDR2 SMNVEV (reference sequence). CDR3 sequence (DNA): TGTGCCAGCATTACCGTCCCGACAGGGTCGTGGGCGGGACGGAGGGAGACCCAGTACTTC. The encoded protein is CASITVPTGSWAGRRETQYF.

V usage is TRBV7-2 and J usage is TRBJ2-1; TRBD2 aligns across 12 bases. CDR3 length: 15 residues. With V trimmed by 1 base and J by 8 bases, 3 bases remained unmatched. Looked up from germline, CDR1 is SGHTA and CDR2 is FQGNSA. The chain's CDR3 is CASSLVASGGDEQFF. CDR3 coding DNA: TGTGCCAGCAGCTTAGTGGCTAGCGGGGGGGATGAGCAGTTCTTC.

The rearrangement uses TRBV6-6 and TRBJ2-7; 12 positions match TRBD2. The germline V gene has CDR1 MNHNY and CDR2 SVGAGI (reference sequence). This CDR3 has 15 residues. After removal of 4 bases from V and 2 bases from J, the junction contained 3 bases not matched to a gene. DNA of the CDR3: TGTGCCAGCAGTTGGGGACTAGCGGGCACCTACGAGCAGTACTTC. Its protein is CASSWGLAGTYEQYF.

This clone appeared a single time. The chain is built from TRBV9 and TRBJ2-4; 8 bases are shared with TRBD2. CDR3 length: 16 amino acids. Germline trimming cut 3 bases from V and 1 base from J; bases unmatched to any gene: 6. CDR1 is SGDLS and CDR2 is YYNGEE in the germline V gene. In nucleotides, the CDR3 is TGTGCCAGCAGCGGCGGGGGGTGGAGCGCCAAAAACATTCAGTACTTC. As protein: CASSGGGWSAKNIQYF.

This clone has a handful of counts. The chain is built from TRBV4-3 and TRBJ2-1, with D maybe TRBD1 (6 bases). The ends were cut back, 1 base at V and 8 bases at J, with 18 bases in the middle. CDR1 is LGHNA and CDR2 is YSLEER in the germline V gene. The CDR3 loop spans 16 amino acids. This chain's CDR3 is CASSQVSHRAIDEQFF. The CDR3 DNA reads as TGCGCCAGCAGCCAAGTATCCCACAGGGCAATTGATGAGCAGTTCTTC.

The CDR3 DNA is TGTGCCAGCAGTTCGGGGTTGGTTGACGAGCAGTACTTC. Residues: CASSSGLVDEQYF. This chain joins TRBV27 and TRBJ2-7; possibly TRBD2 for D (5 bases). The germline V and J ends were trimmed by 4 bases and 5 bases, with 12 bases remaining between them. Germline-derived CDR1 and CDR2 are MNHEY and SMNVEV (reference sequence). The CDR3 contains 13 residues.

V is TRBV5-4 and J is TRBJ2-7; 11 bases agree with TRBD2. The CDR3 contains 14 residues. CDR1 is SGHNT, CDR2 YYREEE, per germline (reference sequence). Germline trimming cut 5 bases from V and 2 bases from J; bases unmatched to any gene: 3. The CDR3 region is CASRPSGGTYEQYF. The CDR3 DNA reads TGTGCCAGCAGACCTAGCGGGGGGACCTACGAGCAGTACTTC.

CDR3 protein: CASVRGGSTDTQYF. In DNA, the CDR3 is TGCGCCAGCGTCCGGGGGGGGAGCACAGATACGCAGTATTTT. The chain has TRBV5-1 and TRBJ2-3, with TRBD2 identical over 8 bases. V was clipped by 7 bases and J by 0 bases; unmatched bases: 4. This CDR3 is 14 amino acids long. Germline loops: CDR1 SGHRS, CDR2 YFSETQ.

The chain couples TRBV29-1 to TRBJ2-3; D gene ambiguous. The CDR3 loop spans 12 amino acids. With 3 bases removed from V and 4 bases from J, the gap between germline ends came to 8 bases. Germline V gene sequence: CDR1 SQVTM, CDR2 ANQGSEA. The CDR3 DNA sequence: TGCAGCGTTGACTCCACACCAGATACGCAGTATTTT. Translated: CSVDSTPDTQYF.

The CDR3 region is CASSPRTSGTGETQYF. CDR3 DNA sequence: TGTGCCAGCTCACCTCGGACTAGCGGGACGGGGGAGACCCAGTACTTC. V usage is TRBV18 and J usage is TRBJ2-5, with 12 positions matching TRBD2. Germline V gene sequence: CDR1 KGHSH, CDR2 LQKENI. Trimming at V came to 3 bases and at J to 5 bases, leaving 7 bases not matched to a gene. This CDR3 has 16 residues. Full variable domain (outside the CDR3, taken from reference TRBV18 and TRBJ2-5): NAGVMQNPRHLVRRRGQEARLRCSPMKGHSHVYWYRQLPEEGLKFMVYLQKENIIDESGMPKERFSAEFPKEGPSILRIQQVVRGDSAAYFCASSPRTSGTGETQYFGPGTRLLVL.

The chain combines TRBV28 with TRBJ2-3; tentatively, D is TRBD2 (5 bases). CDR1 is MDHEN and CDR2 is SYDVKM in the germline V gene. V lost 6 bases, J lost 5 bases, and 21 bases lay in between. The CDR3 contains 16 residues. CDR3 loop: CASRIPGPRAVDTQYF. The CDR3 DNA reads TGTGCCAGCAGGATTCCTGGGCCAAGAGCGGTAGATACGCAGTATTTT.

The chain combines TRBV7-2 with TRBJ1-6; 12 bases fit TRBD1. The germline CDR1 and CDR2 sequences are SGHTA and FQGNSA. With V trimmed by 1 base and J by 10 bases, 2 bases remained unmatched. The CDR3 consists of 15 residues. Here the CDR3 DNA reads TGTGCCAGCAGCTTAGTTGGGACAGGGGGCTCACCCCTCCACTTT. Amino acids: CASSLVGTGGSPLHF.

The genes are TRBV7-8 and TRBJ2-2; 12 nucleotides align to TRBD1. The CDR3 is 18 amino acids. Trimming cost V 5 bases and J 6 bases; bases outside gene matches: 13. Per the germline V gene, CDR1 is SGHVS and CDR2 is FQNEAQ. The CDR3 DNA reads TGTGCCAGCAGCCCCCATAGACCGGGACAGGGGGCCTCCGGGGAGCTGTTTTTT. It translates to CASSPHRPGQGASGELFF.